This is a list of T cell receptor beta chains from one sample in a study. Each CDR3 protein gets one entry after TCRdb re-called the 5' RACE reads with MiXCR. Counted here are around 9,700 distinct CDR3 sequences, 11% to 15% occurring once; the ten biggest clones make up approximately 3%. Sequencing was done on a sample of Tregs sorted from blood. The receptors here all came from a female donor with breast cancer. Each CDR3 is given with its conserved first and last residue. The order of the fields is clone size, D gene, J gene, V gene, CDR3 DNA, CDR3 protein. D genes are given only for firm matches. Size tells how often a clone was seen (once, few, many) or the class of an expanded clone, and some rows leave it out.

clone size: medium-sized
D gene: -
J gene: TRBJ1-1
V gene: TRBV6-5
CDR3 DNA: TGTGCCAGCAGTTACGATCCTTATCATGGAGCAGCCAACACTGAAGCTTTCTTT
CDR3 protein: CASSYDPYHGAANTEAFF

clone size: medium-sized
D gene: TRBD2
J gene: TRBJ2-1
V gene: TRBV6-8
CDR3 DNA: TGTGCCACCGATGGGGGCCTAGCGGGAGAAAATGAGCAGTTCTTC
CDR3 protein: CATDGGLAGENEQFF

clone size: many
D gene: -
J gene: TRBJ2-1
V gene: TRBV24-1
CDR3 DNA: TGTGCCACCTCAAGGGGCTCCTACAATGAGCAGTTCTTC
CDR3 protein: CATSRGSYNEQFF

clone size: many
D gene: -
J gene: TRBJ1-1
V gene: TRBV7-9
CDR3 DNA: TGTGCCAGCAGCGATTCCGACAAGAACACTGAAGCTTTCTTT
CDR3 protein: CASSDSDKNTEAFF

clone size: medium-sized
D gene: -
J gene: TRBJ2-3
V gene: TRBV6-6
CDR3 DNA: TGTGCCAGCAGTTACTCGGACGGGGCAGATACGCAGTATTTT
CDR3 protein: CASSYSDGADTQYF

clone size: many
D gene: TRBD1
J gene: TRBJ1-5
V gene: TRBV4-1
CDR3 DNA: TGCGCCAGCAGCCAAGGAAGAGGGGGCAGAGCCTCGGGGAGCAATCAGCCCCAGCATTTT
CDR3 protein: CASSQGRGGRASGSNQPQHF

clone size: many
D gene: TRBD1
J gene: TRBJ1-4
V gene: TRBV30
CDR3 DNA: TGTGCCTGGAGTCTCGCGGCAGGGGGAGGCGAAAAACTGTTTTTT
CDR3 protein: CAWSLAAGGGEKLFF

clone size: many
D gene: -
J gene: TRBJ2-1
V gene: TRBV29-1
CDR3 DNA: TGCAGCGTTGAAGGAGGGCTCTGGGAGCAGTTCTTC
CDR3 protein: CSVEGGLWEQFF

clone size: medium-sized
D gene: TRBD1
J gene: TRBJ1-3
V gene: TRBV11-2
CDR3 DNA: TGTGCCAGCAGCCTAAGACAGGGGGCCGGAAACACCATATATTTT
CDR3 protein: CASSLRQGAGNTIYF

clone size: medium-sized
D gene: -
J gene: TRBJ1-1
V gene: TRBV27
CDR3 DNA: TGTGCCAGCAGGTTGAGTCCCGCGAACACTGAAGCTTTCTTT
CDR3 protein: CASRLSPANTEAFF

clone size: -
D gene: -
J gene: TRBJ2-7
V gene: TRBV18
CDR3 DNA: TGTGCCAGCTCACCAGTCGCTGGTTCGGGAGAGCAGTACTTC
CDR3 protein: CASSPVAGSGEQYF

clone size: -
D gene: TRBD2
J gene: TRBJ2-1
V gene: TRBV5-1
CDR3 DNA: TGCGCCAGCAGCTTGGACCCAGCGGGAGGGATGGAGTTCTTC
CDR3 protein: CASSLDPAGGMEFF

clone size: -
D gene: -
J gene: TRBJ2-3
V gene: TRBV15
CDR3 DNA: TGTGCCACCACCCCGAGCGGCACAGATACGCAGTATTTT
CDR3 protein: CATTPSGTDTQYF

clone size: few
D gene: TRBD2
J gene: TRBJ2-7
V gene: TRBV2
CDR3 DNA: TGTGCCAGCCAGGAGCGGGAGCTCGACGAGCAGTACTTC
CDR3 protein: CASQERELDEQYF

clone size: many
D gene: -
J gene: TRBJ2-1
V gene: TRBV28
CDR3 DNA: TGTGCCAGCAGTTTAGGTTTGGCAGGGGGTCGTCTAGCGACGTGGAACTCCTACAATGAGCAGTTCTTC
CDR3 protein: CASSLGLAGGRLATWNSYNEQFF

clone size: many
D gene: -
J gene: TRBJ2-1
V gene: TRBV4-1
CDR3 DNA: TGCGCCAGCAGCCCAGAGAATGGTTTCGGCAATGAGCAGTTCTTC
CDR3 protein: CASSPENGFGNEQFF

clone size: medium-sized
D gene: -
J gene: TRBJ2-2
V gene: TRBV29-1
CDR3 DNA: TGCAGCGGGCTCTCCTACACCGGGGAGCTGTTTTTT
CDR3 protein: CSGLSYTGELFF

clone size: -
D gene: -
J gene: TRBJ2-6
V gene: TRBV7-2
CDR3 DNA: TGTGCCAGCAGCAAAACCAGGGCCCAGAGCTCTGGAGCCAACGTCCTGACTTTC
CDR3 protein: CASSKTRAQSSGANVLTF

clone size: medium-sized
D gene: -
J gene: TRBJ1-6
V gene: TRBV7-2
CDR3 DNA: TGTGCCAGCAGCTTAATGGCAGACAGTAATTCACCCCTCCACTTT
CDR3 protein: CASSLMADSNSPLHF

clone size: many
D gene: -
J gene: TRBJ2-1
V gene: TRBV6-5
CDR3 DNA: TGTGCCAGCAGTCCTACCGGGACTCTAGGGTACAATGAGCAGTTCTTC
CDR3 protein: CASSPTGTLGYNEQFF

clone size: few
D gene: -
J gene: TRBJ2-7
V gene: TRBV28
CDR3 DNA: TGTGCCAGCAGTTTGAACGCAGACTTATACGAGCAGTACTTC
CDR3 protein: CASSLNADLYEQYF

clone size: medium-sized
D gene: -
J gene: TRBJ2-5
V gene: TRBV7-2
CDR3 DNA: TGTGCCAGCAGCCCCGCTAGAGAGACCCAGTACTTC
CDR3 protein: CASSPARETQYF

clone size: medium-sized
D gene: -
J gene: TRBJ2-3
V gene: TRBV6-5
CDR3 DNA: TGTGCCAGCAGGCAATCGGGGGATACGCAGTATTTT
CDR3 protein: CASRQSGDTQYF

clone size: -
D gene: -
J gene: TRBJ2-1
V gene: TRBV11-2
CDR3 DNA: TGTGCCAGCAGGCCCCGGGCGTTGGACGGTTACTACGATGAGCAGTTCTTC
CDR3 protein: CASRPRALDGYYDEQFF

clone size: medium-sized
D gene: TRBD2
J gene: TRBJ2-7
V gene: TRBV5-1
CDR3 DNA: TGCGCCAGCAGCTCCGGACTAGCGGGAGGTGAGCAGTACTTC
CDR3 protein: CASSSGLAGGEQYF

clone size: medium-sized
D gene: TRBD2
J gene: TRBJ2-1
V gene: TRBV6-6
CDR3 DNA: TGTGCCAGCACTTTTAGCATAGCGGGAGGCAATGAGCAGTTCTTC
CDR3 protein: CASTFSIAGGNEQFF

clone size: many
D gene: -
J gene: TRBJ1-4
V gene: TRBV27
CDR3 DNA: TGTGCCAGCAGTTTACTACCCCCCTTTGTTGGCGGGGCAAATGAAAAACTGTTTTTT
CDR3 protein: CASSLLPPFVGGANEKLFF

clone size: medium-sized
D gene: TRBD1
J gene: TRBJ1-1
V gene: TRBV29-1
CDR3 DNA: TGCAGCGGGGAATCGGACAGGGAACAAATGAACACTGAAGCTTTCTTT
CDR3 protein: CSGESDREQMNTEAFF

clone size: medium-sized
D gene: TRBD1
J gene: TRBJ2-3
V gene: TRBV12-3/TRBV12-4
CDR3 DNA: TGTGCCAGCAGCCTGACAGGGGGCGCAGATACGCAGTATTTT
CDR3 protein: CASSLTGGADTQYF

clone size: medium-sized
D gene: -
J gene: TRBJ2-5
V gene: TRBV5-1
CDR3 DNA: TGCGCCAGCAGCGGGGGACCCGTGGGGACCCAGTACTTC
CDR3 protein: CASSGGPVGTQYF

clone size: many
D gene: -
J gene: TRBJ1-6
V gene: TRBV5-1
CDR3 DNA: TGCGCCAGCAGCTTAAACGAGGATTCACCCCTCCACTTT
CDR3 protein: CASSLNEDSPLHF

clone size: -
D gene: -
J gene: TRBJ1-3
V gene: TRBV29-1
CDR3 DNA: TGCAGCGTTGTCCAACAGGTTGCTGGAAACACCATATATTTT
CDR3 protein: CSVVQQVAGNTIYF

clone size: medium-sized
D gene: -
J gene: TRBJ1-2
V gene: TRBV6-6
CDR3 DNA: TGTGCCAGCAACCAGGAGCCAAATTATACCTTC
CDR3 protein: CASNQEPNYTF

clone size: many
D gene: TRBD1
J gene: TRBJ2-3
V gene: TRBV7-2
CDR3 DNA: TGTGCCAGCAGGAGGACAGGGGTGAGCACAGATACGCAGTATTTT
CDR3 protein: CASRRTGVSTDTQYF

clone size: medium-sized
D gene: TRBD1
J gene: TRBJ2-5
V gene: TRBV5-4
CDR3 DNA: TGTGCCAGCAGCGCCGGGACAGGGGTGCGGGAGACCCAGTACTTC
CDR3 protein: CASSAGTGVRETQYF

clone size: medium-sized
D gene: -
J gene: TRBJ1-6
V gene: TRBV28
CDR3 DNA: TGTGCCAGCCTCCGGTTCGGGGATTCACCCCTCCACTTT
CDR3 protein: CASLRFGDSPLHF

clone size: medium-sized
D gene: -
J gene: TRBJ2-3
V gene: TRBV6-2/TRBV6-3
CDR3 DNA: TGTGCCAGCAGTTCACCAACAGATACGCAGTATTTT
CDR3 protein: CASSSPTDTQYF

clone size: few
D gene: -
J gene: TRBJ1-1
V gene: TRBV7-9
CDR3 DNA: TGTGCCAGCAGCTTAGGTGAAGGGAACACTGAAGCTTACTTT
CDR3 protein: CASSLGEGNTEAYF

clone size: many
D gene: TRBD2
J gene: TRBJ2-3
V gene: TRBV5-6
CDR3 DNA: TGTGCCAGCAGCCCTGGGACTAGCGGAACAGATACGCAGTATTTT
CDR3 protein: CASSPGTSGTDTQYF

clone size: medium-sized
D gene: -
J gene: TRBJ1-2
V gene: TRBV5-5
CDR3 DNA: TGTGCCAGCAGCCAAGAGACAGGCCTCCTCTCTTATGGCTACACCTTC
CDR3 protein: CASSQETGLLSYGYTF

clone size: -
D gene: -
J gene: TRBJ2-3
V gene: TRBV12-3/TRBV12-4
CDR3 DNA: TGTGCCAGCAGTCCCCTGGCTCTGTTTGGGGAGTCGGACACAGATACGCAGTATTTT
CDR3 protein: CASSPLALFGESDTDTQYF

clone size: many
D gene: TRBD1
J gene: TRBJ2-2
V gene: TRBV29-1
CDR3 DNA: TGCAGCGCGACAGGGCCCGGGGAGCTGTTTTTT
CDR3 protein: CSATGPGELFF

clone size: medium-sized
D gene: -
J gene: TRBJ1-2
V gene: TRBV28
CDR3 DNA: TGTGCCAGCAGTTTCGGACAGATCTATGGCTACACCTTC
CDR3 protein: CASSFGQIYGYTF

clone size: medium-sized
D gene: -
J gene: TRBJ2-5
V gene: TRBV7-7
CDR3 DNA: TGTGCTAGCAGCCTATCTGGTCACCAAGAGACCCAGTACTTC
CDR3 protein: CASSLSGHQETQYF

clone size: medium-sized
D gene: TRBD1
J gene: TRBJ2-5
V gene: TRBV6-5
CDR3 DNA: TGTGCCAGCAGTTCCCCGGGACAGGGTAAACAAGAGACCCAGTACTTC
CDR3 protein: CASSSPGQGKQETQYF

clone size: many
D gene: -
J gene: TRBJ2-7
V gene: TRBV28
CDR3 DNA: TGTGCCAGCAGTCCCCGACTGGGGGCCTACGAGCAGTACTTC
CDR3 protein: CASSPRLGAYEQYF

clone size: medium-sized
D gene: TRBD2
J gene: TRBJ2-3
V gene: TRBV5-1
CDR3 DNA: TGCGCCAGCAGCTTCCGACTAGCGGGGAACACAGATACGCAGTATTTT
CDR3 protein: CASSFRLAGNTDTQYF

clone size: medium-sized
D gene: TRBD2
J gene: TRBJ2-1
V gene: TRBV20-1
CDR3 DNA: TGCAGTGCTAGCGGGACTAGCGGGAGGGCCAACAATGAGCAGTTCTTC
CDR3 protein: CSASGTSGRANNEQFF

clone size: -
D gene: TRBD2
J gene: TRBJ2-5
V gene: TRBV4-2
CDR3 DNA: TGTGCCAGCAGCCAAGATGCGGGGGGAGAGACCCAGTACTTC
CDR3 protein: CASSQDAGGETQYF

clone size: many
D gene: -
J gene: TRBJ2-7
V gene: TRBV28
CDR3 DNA: TGTGCCAGCAGTCTCGGATCCCTCGGAACCTACGAGCAGTACTTC
CDR3 protein: CASSLGSLGTYEQYF

clone size: medium-sized
D gene: -
J gene: TRBJ1-1
V gene: TRBV20-1
CDR3 DNA: TGCAGTGCTAGAGTGGACAGCAACACTGAAGCTTTCTTT
CDR3 protein: CSARVDSNTEAFF

clone size: medium-sized
D gene: -
J gene: TRBJ2-3
V gene: TRBV12-3/TRBV12-4
CDR3 DNA: TGTGCCAGCAGTTTAATTAGGACTCACACAGATACGCAGTATTTT
CDR3 protein: CASSLIRTHTDTQYF

clone size: medium-sized
D gene: TRBD1
J gene: TRBJ1-1
V gene: TRBV6-5
CDR3 DNA: TGTGCCAGCAGCCGAGGACAGGGAAGTGGCACTGAAGCTTTCTTT
CDR3 protein: CASSRGQGSGTEAFF